The clone carrying this TCR beta chain was recorded a few times. Its target is unknown. This specimen comes from a study of T-cell memory formation after mild COVID-19. Study-level findings and limits: From day 15 to 85, contracting clones were balanced between CD4 and CD8, whereas later expanders leaned toward CD4+.

Germline V gene sequence: CDR1 ENHRY, CDR2 SYGVKD. CDR3 length equals 14 residues. Trimming left V 4 bases short and J 2 bases short, with 9 bases between. TCRdb re-called the 5' RACE reads with MiXCR, one entry per CDR3 protein. Of roughly 190,000 distinct CDR3 sequences listed, roughly a tenth are singletons. This receptor was identified in a young man who had mild COVID-19 (a few samples of this study predate the infection). Cell type and time point are not known. The chain is built from TRBV10-3 and TRBJ1-5; no reliable D call. Input material: PBMCs or a T cell subset sorted from them (not recorded which). CDR3 nucleotides: TGTGCCATCAGTGCGGGGTTGGGCAATCAGCCCCAGCATTTT. This gives the protein CAISAGLGNQPQHF.